The T cell receptor (beta chain) under discussion was sequenced for a study of blood T cell repertoires in COVID-19. TCRdb's copy holds only in-frame clones and misses some; the assay was immunoSEQ multiplex PCR. Here the sample spans 210,000 or so clones, around 84% being singletons. Sequencing used PBMCs or T cells enriched from blood (not recorded which). The sequence came from a woman aged 40 to 49 with acute COVID-19.

Written as DNA, the CDR3 is TGCGCCAGCAGCTTGGTAACAGGTCCCCATGAGCAGTTCTTC. Its protein is CASSLVTGPHEQFF. The rearrangement links TRBV5-1 to TRBJ2-1; a possible D gene is TRBD1 (5 bases). The length of the CDR3 is 14 residues. Trimming left V 0 bases short and J 8 bases short, with 12 bases between. Germline V gene data show CDR1 as SGHRS and CDR2 as YFSETQ.